The table lists the clone carrying this T cell receptor (beta chain) with many counts. This sample was included in a study of neurological immune-mediated disorders. Time point reported: longitudinal time-point 2. Trimming took off 6 bases at V and 0 bases at J, with 11 bases between the two ends. The CDR3 covers 14 residues. Germline V lookup: CDR1 ENHRY, CDR2 SYGVKD. The cDNA came from 5'RACE with 10-nucleotide random UMIs. Over 200 million TCR-beta sequences from 15-18 subjects were obtained in each sequencing run. In TCRdb, the 5' RACE reads were re-called with MiXCR into one record per CDR3 protein. The top ten hold 2.3% of the sample, which has under 40,000 distinct CDR3 sequences, approximately 13% seen once.

The gene calls are TRBV10-3 and TRBJ1-2, with a tentative D call TRBD1 (6 bases). This clonotype was obtained from a woman aged 40 to 50 in good health. The sample consisted of PBMCs. The CDR3 region is CAIRDRLANYGYTF. The CDR3 DNA reads TGTGCCATCAGGGACAGACTAGCTAACTATGGCTACACCTTC.